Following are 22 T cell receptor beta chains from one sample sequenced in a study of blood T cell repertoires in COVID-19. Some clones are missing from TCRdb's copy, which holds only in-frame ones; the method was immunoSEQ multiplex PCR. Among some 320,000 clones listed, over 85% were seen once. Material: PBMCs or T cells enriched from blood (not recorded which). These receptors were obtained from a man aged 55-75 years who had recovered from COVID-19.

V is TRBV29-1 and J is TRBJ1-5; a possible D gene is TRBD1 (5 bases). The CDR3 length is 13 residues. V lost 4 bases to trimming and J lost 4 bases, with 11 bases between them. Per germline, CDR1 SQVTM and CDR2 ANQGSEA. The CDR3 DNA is TGCAGCGTTGGTCACGGGGGGAATCAGCCCCAGCATTTT. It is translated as CSVGHGGNQPQHF.

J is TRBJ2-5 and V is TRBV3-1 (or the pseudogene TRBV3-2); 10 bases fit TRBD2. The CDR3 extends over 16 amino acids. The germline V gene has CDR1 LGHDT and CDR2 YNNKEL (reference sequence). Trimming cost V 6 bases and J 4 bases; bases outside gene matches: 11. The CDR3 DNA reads TGTGCCAGCAGACCCGGGACTAGCGACGAGGGAGAGACCCAGTACTTC. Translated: CASRPGTSDEGETQYF.

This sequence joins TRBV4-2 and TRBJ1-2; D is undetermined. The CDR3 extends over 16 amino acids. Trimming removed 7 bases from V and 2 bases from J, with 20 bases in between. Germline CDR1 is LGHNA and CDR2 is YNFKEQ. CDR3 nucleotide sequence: TGTGCCAGCAATAACAACCTAAGAGAGACAAACTATGGCTACACCTTC. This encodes CASNNNLRETNYGYTF.

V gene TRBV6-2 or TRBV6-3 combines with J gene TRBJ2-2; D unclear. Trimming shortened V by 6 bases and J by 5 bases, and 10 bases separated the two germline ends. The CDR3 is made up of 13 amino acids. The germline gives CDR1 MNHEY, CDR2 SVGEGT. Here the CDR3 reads CASSLDWTGELFF. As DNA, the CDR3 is TGTGCCAGCAGCTTAGACTGGACCGGGGAGCTGTTTTTT.

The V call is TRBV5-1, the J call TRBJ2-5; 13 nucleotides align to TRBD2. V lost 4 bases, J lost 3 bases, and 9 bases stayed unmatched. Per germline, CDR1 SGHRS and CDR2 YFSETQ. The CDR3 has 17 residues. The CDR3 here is CASSPGLAGRREETQYF. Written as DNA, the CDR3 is TGCGCCAGCAGCCCGGGACTAGCGGGGAGACGAGAAGAGACCCAGTACTTC.

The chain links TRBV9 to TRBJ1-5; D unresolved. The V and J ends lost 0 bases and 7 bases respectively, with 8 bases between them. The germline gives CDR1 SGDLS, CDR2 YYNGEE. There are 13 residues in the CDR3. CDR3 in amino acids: CASSVATGQPQHF. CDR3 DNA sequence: TGTGCCAGCAGCGTAGCTACGGGGCAGCCCCAGCATTTT.

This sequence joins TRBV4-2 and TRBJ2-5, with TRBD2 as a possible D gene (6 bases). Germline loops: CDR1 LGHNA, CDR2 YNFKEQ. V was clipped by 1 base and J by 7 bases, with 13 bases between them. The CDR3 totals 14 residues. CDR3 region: CASSQGAEGGTQYF. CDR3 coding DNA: TGTGCCAGCAGCCAAGGGGCGGAGGGCGGGACCCAGTACTTC.

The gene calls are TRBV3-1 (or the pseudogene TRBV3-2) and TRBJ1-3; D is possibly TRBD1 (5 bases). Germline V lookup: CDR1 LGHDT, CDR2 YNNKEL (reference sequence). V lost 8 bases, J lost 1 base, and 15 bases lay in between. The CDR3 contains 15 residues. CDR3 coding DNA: TGTGCCAGCCAAGGTCTCGGGGGATCTGGAAACACCATATATTTT. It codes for CASQGLGGSGNTIYF.

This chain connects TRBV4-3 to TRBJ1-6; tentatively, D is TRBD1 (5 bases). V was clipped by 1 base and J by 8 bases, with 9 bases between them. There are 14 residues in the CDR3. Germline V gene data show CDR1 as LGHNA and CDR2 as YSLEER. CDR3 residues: CASSQVQGDSPLHF. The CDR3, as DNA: TGCGCCAGCAGCCAAGTACAAGGGGATTCACCCCTCCACTTT.

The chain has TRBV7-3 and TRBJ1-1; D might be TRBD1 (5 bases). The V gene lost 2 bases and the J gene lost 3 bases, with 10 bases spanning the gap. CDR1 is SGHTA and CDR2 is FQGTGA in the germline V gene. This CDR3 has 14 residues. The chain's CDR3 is CASSLLPGDTEAFF. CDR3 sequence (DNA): TGTGCCAGCAGCTTATTACCGGGGGACACTGAAGCTTTCTTT.

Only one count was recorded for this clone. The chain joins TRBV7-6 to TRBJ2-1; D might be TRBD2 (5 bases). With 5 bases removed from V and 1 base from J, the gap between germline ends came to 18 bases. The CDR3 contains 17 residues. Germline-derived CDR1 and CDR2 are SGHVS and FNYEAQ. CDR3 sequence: CASSPPLWSGSYNEQFF. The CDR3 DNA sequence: TGTGCCAGCAGCCCCCCCCTGTGGAGCGGATCCTACAATGAGCAGTTCTTC.

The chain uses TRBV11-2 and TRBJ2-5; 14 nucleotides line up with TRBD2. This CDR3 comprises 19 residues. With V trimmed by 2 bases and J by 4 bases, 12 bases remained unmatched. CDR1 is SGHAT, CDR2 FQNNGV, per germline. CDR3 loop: CASSLLKGTSGRGLETQYF. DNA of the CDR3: TGTGCCAGCAGCTTACTCAAGGGGACTAGCGGGAGAGGTTTAGAGACCCAGTACTTC.

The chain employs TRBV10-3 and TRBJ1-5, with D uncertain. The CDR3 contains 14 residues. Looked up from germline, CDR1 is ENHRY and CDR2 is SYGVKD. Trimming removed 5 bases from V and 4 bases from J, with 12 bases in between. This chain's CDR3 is CAISPNTGNQPQHF. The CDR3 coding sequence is TGTGCCATCAGTCCAAACACGGGTAATCAGCCCCAGCATTTT.

The CDR3 coding sequence is TGTGCCAGCAGCGCTGTAGCGGGACAATACACAGATACGCAGTATTTT. Translated: CASSAVAGQYTDTQYF. The chain employs TRBV9 and TRBJ2-3, with 8 bases matching TRBD2. Germline V gene sequence: CDR1 SGDLS, CDR2 YYNGEE. The CDR3 has 16 amino acids. The ends lost 3 bases at V and 2 bases at J; junction bases unmatched: 8.

This CDR3 reads CSVERHTEAFF. CDR3 in DNA: TGCAGCGTTGAACGACATACTGAAGCTTTCTTT. This chain links TRBV29-1 with TRBJ1-1; D is uncertain. CDR3 size: 11 residues. Germline V gene sequence: CDR1 SQVTM, CDR2 ANQGSEA. Trimming left V 2 bases short and J 5 bases short, with 6 bases between.

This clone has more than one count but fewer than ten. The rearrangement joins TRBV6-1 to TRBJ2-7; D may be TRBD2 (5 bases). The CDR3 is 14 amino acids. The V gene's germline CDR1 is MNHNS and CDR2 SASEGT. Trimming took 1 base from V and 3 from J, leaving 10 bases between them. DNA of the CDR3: TGTGCCAGCAGTGAAGGGAGCGGCCACTACGAGCAGTACTTC. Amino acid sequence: CASSEGSGHYEQYF.

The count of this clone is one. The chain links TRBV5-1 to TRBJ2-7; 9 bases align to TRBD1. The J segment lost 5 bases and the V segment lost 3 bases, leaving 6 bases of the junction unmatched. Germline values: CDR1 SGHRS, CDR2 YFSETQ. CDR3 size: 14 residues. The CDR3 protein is CASSSDRGIHEQYF. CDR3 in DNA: TGCGCCAGCAGCTCGGACAGGGGAATCCACGAGCAGTACTTC.

CDR3 amino acids: CASSLAGTVNTEAFF. The CDR3 DNA follows: TGTGCCAGCAGCTTGGCTGGGACAGTGAACACTGAAGCTTTCTTT. The V gene is TRBV5-4, the J gene TRBJ1-1, with 7 nucleotides matching TRBD1. CDR1 and CDR2 (germline): SGHNT, YYREEE (reference sequence). V lost 0 bases and J lost 0; bases outside the gene matches: 2. CDR3 length: 15 residues.

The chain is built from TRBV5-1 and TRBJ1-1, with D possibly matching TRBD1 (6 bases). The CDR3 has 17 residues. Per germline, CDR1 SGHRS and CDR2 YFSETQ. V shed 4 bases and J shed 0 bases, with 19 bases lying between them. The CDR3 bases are TGCGCCAGCAGCAGCCCGGGGGGCCCTTCGTTGAACACTGAAGCTTTCTTT. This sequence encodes CASSSPGGPSLNTEAFF.

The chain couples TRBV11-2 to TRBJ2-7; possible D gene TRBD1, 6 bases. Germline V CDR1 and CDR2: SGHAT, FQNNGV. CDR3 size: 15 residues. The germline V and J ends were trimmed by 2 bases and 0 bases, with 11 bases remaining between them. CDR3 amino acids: CASSLWGRSSYEQYF. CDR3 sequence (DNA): TGTGCCAGCAGCTTATGGGGGCGAAGCTCCTACGAGCAGTACTTC.

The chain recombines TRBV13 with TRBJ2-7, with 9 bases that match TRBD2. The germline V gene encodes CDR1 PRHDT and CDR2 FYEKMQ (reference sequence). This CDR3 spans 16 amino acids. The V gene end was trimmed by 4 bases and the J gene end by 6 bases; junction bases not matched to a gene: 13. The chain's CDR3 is CASSSRGAGGPSEQYF. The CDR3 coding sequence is TGTGCCAGCAGCTCCCGGGGGGCGGGAGGGCCTTCCGAGCAGTACTTC.

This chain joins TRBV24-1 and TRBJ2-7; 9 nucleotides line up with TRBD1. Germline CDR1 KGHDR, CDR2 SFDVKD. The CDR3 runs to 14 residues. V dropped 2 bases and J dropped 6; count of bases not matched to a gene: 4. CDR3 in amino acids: CATSDWTGALEQYF. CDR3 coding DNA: TGTGCCACCAGTGATTGGACAGGGGCGCTCGAGCAGTACTTC.